This T cell receptor beta chain was captured by sequencing in a study of PD-1 blockade in classical Hodgkin lymphoma (dated by TCRdb to about 2020). With respect to the entire study: Nivolumab dosing was 3 mg/kg intravenously every 2 weeks, continuing until either disease progression or unacceptable toxicity. A peripheral blood immune signature of response to PD-1 blockade in classical Hodgkin lymphoma was defined using TCR beta sequencing and CyTOF.

The sample's time point label, decoded: cycle 4 day 1 (C4D1), after more than five weeks of nivolumab. Every trial patient had relapsed following autologous stem cell transplantation, and prior brentuximab vedotin exposure was what differed among cohorts A, B and C. Magnetic negative selection with a Miltenyi CD8+ T cell isolation kit was used to purify CD8+ T cells from thawed PBMCs. The trial cohort included around 56 patients with relapsed/refractory classical Hodgkin lymphoma, and each patient had a best overall response of complete response, partial response or progressive disease. Single-agent nivolumab was administered to trial patients in the multi-cohort phase II CheckMate 205 trial. Best overall response was determined by an independent review committee according to the 2007 International Working Group response criteria. Trial PBMCs were collected immediately before nivolumab initiation (C1D1) and during therapy at cycle 2 day 1 and cycle 4 day 1. Peripheral blood was collected in 8 mL Vacutainer Cell Preparation Tubes, from which PBMCs were isolated by centrifugation and then cryopreserved. Purified CD4+ and CD8+ fractions were generated only in cases for which an additional PBMC sample was available. Magnetically labelled cells were removed on LS columns in a quadroMACS separator, and the flow-through was retained as the purified fraction.

On the study overall, not on this receptor specifically: By C4D1, a significant rise was seen in CD4+ TCR diversity but not in CD8+ TCR diversity (p=0.0027 vs p=0.16), and the rise was most apparent among complete responders (p=0.02). Trial patients with a complete response had baseline diversity similar to that of newly diagnosed patients, while partial responders and progressors had significantly lower diversity. Diversity was lower in patients who began nivolumab less than 1 year after ASCT, so these patients were left out of later analyses to avoid confounding by immune reconstitution. Newly diagnosed patients were reported to have lower baseline TCR diversity than healthy donors, and relapsed/refractory patients were reported to have lower baseline TCR diversity still. Only a single clinical trial cohort was studied, and what caused the repertoire differences, possibly disease activity or prior therapy, remained undefined.

The germline V gene gives CDR1 as SGHTA and CDR2 as FQGNSA. V and J are trimmed by 2 bases and 0 bases, and the gene matches miss 4 bases of the junction. From the cysteine through the phenylalanine, the CDR3 covers 15 amino acids. The only DNA kept is the CDR3, 45 bases in frame from the first base. The Qiagen DNeasy kit was used to extract genomic DNA both from unsorted PBMCs and from the negatively selected CD4+ and CD8+ fractions. Amplification of TCR beta CDR3 regions was done by immunoSEQ multiplex PCR with primers that anneal to V and J segments. A synthetic immune receptor repertoire was used to minimize amplification bias, and any remaining bias was removed computationally after sequencing. The study's own analysis went as follows. Custom Python scripts were used to quantify repertoire diversity as the Shannon entropy index. Unsorted, CD4+ and CD8+ repertoires were analyzed separately, except for combined analyses in which CD4+ and CD8+ sequences were merged in silico. A clone counted as expanded when the clone's frequency after treatment rose at least 2-fold relative to C1D1, and clones undetected at baseline were given a pseudocount of 0.5. Clones with 0 or 1 copy at C1D1 were classified as singleton clones, and clones with 2 or more copies were classified as non-singleton clones. Clones expanded in unsorted samples were assigned a CD4+, CD8+ or unknown annotation through matching of protein sequences in sorted samples from the same patient. Wilcoxon tests on paired samples were used to test diversity changes from C1D1 to C4D1. TCRdb limited this immuneACCESS table to in-frame rearrangements with V and J called. A share of clones is missing; checked studies link under half to unresolved V genes, and the rest is unexplained. The V and J calls and clone size were taken over from that table, and D and trimming were inferred from the DNA. The sample has almost 5,000 clones on record, approximately 68% of them singletons. Jointly, the top ten make up about 27% of the sample.

This clone appeared a few times. There is no known antigen for this receptor. Per-base qualities were not stored, and no clone one base away is much larger. Sequencing used CD8+ T cells from blood, obtained before the fourth cycle of nivolumab. The chain joins TRBV7-2 to TRBJ2-7, with TRBD2 matching 7 junction bases. The clonotype originates from a human donor with classical Hodgkin lymphoma. The DNA sequence reads TGTGCCAGCAGCTTACTAGCGGATGTCTCCTACGAGCAGTACTTC. It translates to CASSLLADVSYEQYF.